This TCR beta chain appears in the sequencing data of a study of T cells in Graves' hyperthyroidism and ophthalmopathy. General study results and limits: Separation of ophthalmopathy from stable hyperthyroidism was achieved by a 13 V-J model. The model identified upcoming ophthalmopathy a median roughly 6 months ahead of onset.

Concerning this clonotype itself: Its antigen is still unknown.

The V and J ends lost 8 bases and 2 bases respectively, with 10 bases between them. This CDR3 spans 13 amino acids. CDR1 MNHNS and CDR2 SASEGT come from the germline V gene. No progression to ophthalmopathy during 18 months of follow-up defined stable disease. Uncontrolled infection, other autoimmune disease, pregnancy or lactation barred patients from enrollment. Amplification yielded TCR beta CDR3 regions, with RNA transcripts as the source. A set of HTBI primers served as the primers for a first-round RT-PCR of the TCR CDR3. MiXCR, applied by TCRdb to the multiplex PCR reads, yields one record per CDR3 protein. Of about 200,000 distinct CDR3 sequences in the sample, 15% to 20% are singletons; the top ten hold about 41%.

Sequences were obtained from blood. The chain links TRBV6-1 to TRBJ1-3; D remains ambiguous. This clonotype was obtained from a man between 40 and 49 years old with Graves' hyperthyroidism. In DNA form, the CDR3 reads TGTGCCAGCTCGAGGGCTGCTGGAAACACCATATATTTT. Translating it yields CASSRAAGNTIYF.